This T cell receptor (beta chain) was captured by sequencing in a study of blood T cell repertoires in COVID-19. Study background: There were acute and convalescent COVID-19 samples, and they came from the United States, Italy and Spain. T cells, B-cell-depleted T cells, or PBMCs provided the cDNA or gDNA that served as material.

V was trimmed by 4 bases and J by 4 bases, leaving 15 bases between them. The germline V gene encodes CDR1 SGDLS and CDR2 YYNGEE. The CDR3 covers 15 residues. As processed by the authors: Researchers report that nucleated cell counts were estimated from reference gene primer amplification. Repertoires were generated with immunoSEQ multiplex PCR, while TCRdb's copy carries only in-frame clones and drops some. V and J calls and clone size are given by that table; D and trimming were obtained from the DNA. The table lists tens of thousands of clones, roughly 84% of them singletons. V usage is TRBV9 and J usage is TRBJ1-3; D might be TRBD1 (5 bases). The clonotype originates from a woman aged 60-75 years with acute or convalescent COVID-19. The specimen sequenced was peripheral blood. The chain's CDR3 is CASSPQISGGNTIYF. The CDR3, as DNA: TGTGCCAGCAGCCCCCAGATATCAGGGGGAAACACCATATATTTT.